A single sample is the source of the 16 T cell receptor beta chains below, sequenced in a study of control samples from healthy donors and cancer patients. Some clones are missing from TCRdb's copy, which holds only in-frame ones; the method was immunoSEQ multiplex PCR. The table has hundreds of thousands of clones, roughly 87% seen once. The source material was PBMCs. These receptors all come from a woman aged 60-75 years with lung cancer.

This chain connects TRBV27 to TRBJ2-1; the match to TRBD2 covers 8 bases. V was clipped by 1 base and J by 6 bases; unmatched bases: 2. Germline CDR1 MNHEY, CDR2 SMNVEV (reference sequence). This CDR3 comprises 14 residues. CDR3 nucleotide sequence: TGTGCCAGCAGTTTATTCGGGAGGGGCAATGAGCAGTTCTTC. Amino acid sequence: CASSLFGRGNEQFF.

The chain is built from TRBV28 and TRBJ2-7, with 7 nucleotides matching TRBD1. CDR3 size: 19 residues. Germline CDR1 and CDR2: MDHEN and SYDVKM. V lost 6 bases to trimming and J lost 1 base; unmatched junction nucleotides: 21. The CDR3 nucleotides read TGTGCCAGCAGCCCCACGACGACAGGGCCCCACGGGGTTTCCTACGAGCAGTACTTC. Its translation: CASSPTTTGPHGVSYEQYF.

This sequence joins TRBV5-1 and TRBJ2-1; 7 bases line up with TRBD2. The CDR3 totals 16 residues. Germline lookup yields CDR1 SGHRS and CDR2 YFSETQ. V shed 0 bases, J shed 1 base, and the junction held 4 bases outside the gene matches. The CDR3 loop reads CASSLGGGMSYNEQFF. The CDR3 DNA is TGCGCCAGCAGCTTGGGCGGGGGTATGTCCTACAATGAGCAGTTCTTC.

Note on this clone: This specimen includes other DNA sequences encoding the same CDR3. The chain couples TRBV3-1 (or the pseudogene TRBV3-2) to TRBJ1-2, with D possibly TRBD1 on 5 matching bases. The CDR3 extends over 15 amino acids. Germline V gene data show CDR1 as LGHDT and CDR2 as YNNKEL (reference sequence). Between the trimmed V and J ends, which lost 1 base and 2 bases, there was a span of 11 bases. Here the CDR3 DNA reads TGTGCCAGCAGCCAAGTAGGGACGGGCAACTATGGCTACACCTTC. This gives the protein CASSQVGTGNYGYTF.

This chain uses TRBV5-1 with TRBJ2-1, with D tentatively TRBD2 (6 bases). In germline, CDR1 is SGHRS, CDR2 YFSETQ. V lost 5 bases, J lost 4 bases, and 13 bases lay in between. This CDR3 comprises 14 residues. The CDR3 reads CASRGAGQYNEQFF. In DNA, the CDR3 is TGCGCCAGCAGGGGTGCGGGGCAATACAATGAGCAGTTCTTC.

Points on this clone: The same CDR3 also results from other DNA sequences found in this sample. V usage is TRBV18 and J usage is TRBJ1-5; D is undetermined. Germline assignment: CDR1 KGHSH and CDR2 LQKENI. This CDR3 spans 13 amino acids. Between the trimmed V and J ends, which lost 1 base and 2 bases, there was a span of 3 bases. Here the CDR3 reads CASSPRGNQPQHF. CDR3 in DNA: TGTGCCAGCTCACCACGCGGCAATCAGCCCCAGCATTTT.

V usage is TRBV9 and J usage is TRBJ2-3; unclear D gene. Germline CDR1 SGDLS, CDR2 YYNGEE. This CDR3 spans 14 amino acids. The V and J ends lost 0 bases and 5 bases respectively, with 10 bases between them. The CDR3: CASSVVRDGDTQYF. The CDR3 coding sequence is TGTGCCAGCAGCGTAGTCAGAGACGGAGATACGCAGTATTTT.

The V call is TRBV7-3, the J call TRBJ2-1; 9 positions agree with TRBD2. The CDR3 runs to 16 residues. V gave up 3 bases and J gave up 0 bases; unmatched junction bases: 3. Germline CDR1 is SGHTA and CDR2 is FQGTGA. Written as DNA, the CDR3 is TGTGCCAGCAGCTTGGGTAGCGGGAGCTCCTACAATGAGCAGTTCTTC. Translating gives CASSLGSGSSYNEQFF.

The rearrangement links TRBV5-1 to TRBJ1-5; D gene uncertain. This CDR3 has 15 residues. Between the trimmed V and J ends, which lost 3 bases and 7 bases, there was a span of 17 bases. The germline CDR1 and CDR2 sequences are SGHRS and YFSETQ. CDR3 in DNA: TGCGCCAGCAGCTCCGGGCCGTCTCTCAGCCAGCCCCAGCATTTT. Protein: CASSSGPSLSQPQHF.

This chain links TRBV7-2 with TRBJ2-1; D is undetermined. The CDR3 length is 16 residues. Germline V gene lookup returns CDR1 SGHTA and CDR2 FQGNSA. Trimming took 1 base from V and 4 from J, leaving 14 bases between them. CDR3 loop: CASSLETGEPYNEQFF. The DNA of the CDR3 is TGTGCCAGCAGCTTAGAAACGGGCGAACCTTACAATGAGCAGTTCTTC.

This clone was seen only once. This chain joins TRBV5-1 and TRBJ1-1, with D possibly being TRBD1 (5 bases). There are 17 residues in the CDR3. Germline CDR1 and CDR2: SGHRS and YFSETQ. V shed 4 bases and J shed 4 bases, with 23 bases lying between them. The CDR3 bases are TGCGCCAGCAGCGTTGCACGGGGGGGACGTTCTGGCACTGAAGCTTTCTTT. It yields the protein CASSVARGGRSGTEAFF.

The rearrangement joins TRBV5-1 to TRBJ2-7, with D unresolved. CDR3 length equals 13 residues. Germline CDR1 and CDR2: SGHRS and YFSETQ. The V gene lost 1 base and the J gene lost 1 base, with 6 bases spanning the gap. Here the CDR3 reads CASSLSESYEQYF. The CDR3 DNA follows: TGCGCCAGCAGCTTGTCCGAGTCCTACGAGCAGTACTTC. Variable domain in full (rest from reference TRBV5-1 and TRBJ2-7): KAGVTQTPRYLIKTRGQQVTLSCSPISGHRSVSWYQQTPGQGLQFLFEYFSETQRNKGNFPGRFSGRQFSNSRSEMNVSTLELGDSALYLCASSLSESYEQYFGPGTRLTVT.

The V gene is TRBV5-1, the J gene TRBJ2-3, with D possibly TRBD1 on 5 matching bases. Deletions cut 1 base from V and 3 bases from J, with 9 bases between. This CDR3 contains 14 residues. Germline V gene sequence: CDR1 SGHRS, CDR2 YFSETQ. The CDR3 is CASSLTPGTDTQYF. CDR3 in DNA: TGCGCCAGCAGCTTGACACCAGGGACAGATACGCAGTATTTT.

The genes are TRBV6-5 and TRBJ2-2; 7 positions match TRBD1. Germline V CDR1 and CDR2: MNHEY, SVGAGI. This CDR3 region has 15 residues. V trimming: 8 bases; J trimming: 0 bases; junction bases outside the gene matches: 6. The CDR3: CASATGAANTGELFF. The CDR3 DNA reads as TGTGCCAGCGCCACAGGGGCAGCGAACACCGGGGAGCTGTTTTTT.

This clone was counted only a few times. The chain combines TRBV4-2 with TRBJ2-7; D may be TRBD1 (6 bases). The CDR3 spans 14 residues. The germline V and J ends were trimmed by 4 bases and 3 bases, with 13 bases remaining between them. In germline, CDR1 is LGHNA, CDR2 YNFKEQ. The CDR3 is CASSRSGQIYEQYF. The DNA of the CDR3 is TGTGCCAGCAGCCGTTCCGGACAGATCTACGAGCAGTACTTC.

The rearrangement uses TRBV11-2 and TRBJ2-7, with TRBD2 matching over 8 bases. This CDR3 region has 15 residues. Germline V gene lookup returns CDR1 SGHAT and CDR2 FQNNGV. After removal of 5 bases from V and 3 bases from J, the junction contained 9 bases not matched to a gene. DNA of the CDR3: TGTGCCAGCAGCCCACTCGGGGGGGCAGTCTACGAGCAGTACTTC. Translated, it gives CASSPLGGAVYEQYF.